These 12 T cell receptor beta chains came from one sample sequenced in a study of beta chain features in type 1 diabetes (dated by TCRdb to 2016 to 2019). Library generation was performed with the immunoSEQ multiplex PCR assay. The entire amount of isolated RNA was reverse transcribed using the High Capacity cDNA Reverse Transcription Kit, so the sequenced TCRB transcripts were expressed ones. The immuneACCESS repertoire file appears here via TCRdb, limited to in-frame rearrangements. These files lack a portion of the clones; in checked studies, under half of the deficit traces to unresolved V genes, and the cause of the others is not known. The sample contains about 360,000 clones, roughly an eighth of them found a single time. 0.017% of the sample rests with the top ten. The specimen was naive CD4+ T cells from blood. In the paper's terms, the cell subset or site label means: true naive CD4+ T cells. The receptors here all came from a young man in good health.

The CDR3 protein is CAWTRGNPGEKLFF. DNA of the CDR3: TGTGCCTGGACACGCGGGAATCCCGGTGAAAAACTGTTTTTT. The rearrangement joins TRBV30 to TRBJ1-4, with D hard to call. The CDR3 runs 14 residues. Germline loops: CDR1 GTSNPN, CDR2 SVGIG (reference sequence). Between the trimmed V and J ends, which lost 4 bases and 7 bases, there was a span of 16 bases.

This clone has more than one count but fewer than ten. This CDR3 reads CASSRTTGPQGQPQHF. The DNA of the CDR3 is TGTGCCAGCAGCCGAACGACAGGGCCCCAAGGCCAGCCCCAGCATTTT. The chain carries TRBV4-2 and TRBJ1-5; 7 bases agree with TRBD1. V trimming: 4 bases; J trimming: 7 bases; junction bases outside the gene matches: 13. The germline V gene encodes CDR1 LGHNA and CDR2 YNFKEQ. The CDR3 has 16 residues.

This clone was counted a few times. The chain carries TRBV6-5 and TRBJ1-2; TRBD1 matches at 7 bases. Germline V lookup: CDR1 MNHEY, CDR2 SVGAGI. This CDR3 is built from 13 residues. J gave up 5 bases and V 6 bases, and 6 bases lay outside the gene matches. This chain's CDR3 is CASSRQGRYGYTF. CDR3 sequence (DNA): TGTGCCAGCAGCCGACAGGGTCGGTATGGCTACACCTTC.

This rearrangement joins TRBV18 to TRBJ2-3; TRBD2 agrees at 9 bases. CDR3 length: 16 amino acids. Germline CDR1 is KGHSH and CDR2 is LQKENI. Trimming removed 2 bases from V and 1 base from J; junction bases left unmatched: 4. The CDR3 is CASSPAGGLGTDTQYF. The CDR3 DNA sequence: TGTGCCAGCTCACCAGCGGGGGGGCTGGGCACAGATACGCAGTATTTT.

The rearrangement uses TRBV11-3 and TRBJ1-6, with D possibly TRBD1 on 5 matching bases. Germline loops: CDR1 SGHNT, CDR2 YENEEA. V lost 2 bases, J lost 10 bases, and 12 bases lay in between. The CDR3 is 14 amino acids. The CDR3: CASSLRGRSSPLHF. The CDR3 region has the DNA TGTGCCAGCAGCTTAAGGGGAAGGAGCTCACCCCTCCACTTT.

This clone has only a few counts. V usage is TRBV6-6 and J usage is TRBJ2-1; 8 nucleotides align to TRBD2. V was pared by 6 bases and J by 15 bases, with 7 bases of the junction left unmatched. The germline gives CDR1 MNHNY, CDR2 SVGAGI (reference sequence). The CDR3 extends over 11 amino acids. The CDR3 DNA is TGTGCCAGCAGCCCCGGGAGGGGCCGGTTCTTC. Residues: CASSPGRGRFF.

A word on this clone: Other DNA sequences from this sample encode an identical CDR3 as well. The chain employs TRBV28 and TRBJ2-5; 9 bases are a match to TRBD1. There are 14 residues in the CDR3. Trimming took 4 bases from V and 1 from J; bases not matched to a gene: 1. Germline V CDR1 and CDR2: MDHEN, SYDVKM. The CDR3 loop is CASSSGQGQETQYF. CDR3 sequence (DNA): TGTGCCAGCAGTTCGGGACAGGGCCAAGAGACCCAGTACTTC.

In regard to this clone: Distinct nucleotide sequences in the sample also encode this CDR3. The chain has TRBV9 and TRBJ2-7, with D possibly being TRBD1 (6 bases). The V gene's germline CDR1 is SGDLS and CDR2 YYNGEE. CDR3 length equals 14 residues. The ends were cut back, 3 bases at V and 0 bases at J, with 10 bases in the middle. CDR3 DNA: TGTGCCAGCAGCGAACAGGGAAGCTCCTACGAGCAGTACTTC. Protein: CASSEQGSSYEQYF.

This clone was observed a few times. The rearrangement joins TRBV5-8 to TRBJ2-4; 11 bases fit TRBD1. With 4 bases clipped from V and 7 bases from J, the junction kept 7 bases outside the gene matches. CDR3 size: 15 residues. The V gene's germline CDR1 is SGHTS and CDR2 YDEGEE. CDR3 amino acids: CASSPWTGGLNIQYF. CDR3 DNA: TGTGCCAGCAGCCCCTGGACAGGGGGCTTGAACATTCAGTACTTC.

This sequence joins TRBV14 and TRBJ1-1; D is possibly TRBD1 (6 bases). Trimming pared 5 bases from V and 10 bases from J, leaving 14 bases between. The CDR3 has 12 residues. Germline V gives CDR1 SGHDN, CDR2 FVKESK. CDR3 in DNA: TGTGCCAGCAGCGCAGGGGTTAGGGTAGCTTTCTTT. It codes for CASSAGVRVAFF.

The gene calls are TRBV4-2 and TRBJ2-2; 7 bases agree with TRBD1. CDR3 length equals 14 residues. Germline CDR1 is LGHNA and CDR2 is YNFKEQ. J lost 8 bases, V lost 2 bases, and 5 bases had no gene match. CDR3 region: CASSQLRGRGELFF. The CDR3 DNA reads TGTGCCAGCAGCCAACTTAGGGGGCGAGGGGAGCTGTTTTTT.

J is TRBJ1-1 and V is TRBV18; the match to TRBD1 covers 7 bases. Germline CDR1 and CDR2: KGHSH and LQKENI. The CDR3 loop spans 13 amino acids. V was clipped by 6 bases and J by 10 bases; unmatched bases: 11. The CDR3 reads CASSPDREAGAFF. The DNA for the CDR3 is TGTGCCAGCTCCCCCGACAGGGAGGCCGGAGCTTTCTTT.